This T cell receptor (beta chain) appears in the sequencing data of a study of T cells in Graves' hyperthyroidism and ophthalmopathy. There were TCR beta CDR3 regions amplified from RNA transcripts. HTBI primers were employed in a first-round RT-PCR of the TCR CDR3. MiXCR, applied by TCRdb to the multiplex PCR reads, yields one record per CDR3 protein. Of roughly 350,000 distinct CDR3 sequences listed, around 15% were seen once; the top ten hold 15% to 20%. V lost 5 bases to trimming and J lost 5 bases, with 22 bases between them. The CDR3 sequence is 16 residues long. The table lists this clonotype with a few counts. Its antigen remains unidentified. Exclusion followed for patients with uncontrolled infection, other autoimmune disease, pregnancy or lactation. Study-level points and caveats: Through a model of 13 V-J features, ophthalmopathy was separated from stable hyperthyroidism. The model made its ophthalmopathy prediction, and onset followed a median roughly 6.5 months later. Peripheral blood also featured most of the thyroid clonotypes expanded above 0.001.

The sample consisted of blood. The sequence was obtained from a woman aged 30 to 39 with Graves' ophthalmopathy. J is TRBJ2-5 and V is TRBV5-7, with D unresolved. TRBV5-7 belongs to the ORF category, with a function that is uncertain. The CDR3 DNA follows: TGTGCCAGCAGATCAAGACTGCCCGTCAGTAAGGAGACCCAGTACTTC. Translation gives CASRSRLPVSKETQYF.